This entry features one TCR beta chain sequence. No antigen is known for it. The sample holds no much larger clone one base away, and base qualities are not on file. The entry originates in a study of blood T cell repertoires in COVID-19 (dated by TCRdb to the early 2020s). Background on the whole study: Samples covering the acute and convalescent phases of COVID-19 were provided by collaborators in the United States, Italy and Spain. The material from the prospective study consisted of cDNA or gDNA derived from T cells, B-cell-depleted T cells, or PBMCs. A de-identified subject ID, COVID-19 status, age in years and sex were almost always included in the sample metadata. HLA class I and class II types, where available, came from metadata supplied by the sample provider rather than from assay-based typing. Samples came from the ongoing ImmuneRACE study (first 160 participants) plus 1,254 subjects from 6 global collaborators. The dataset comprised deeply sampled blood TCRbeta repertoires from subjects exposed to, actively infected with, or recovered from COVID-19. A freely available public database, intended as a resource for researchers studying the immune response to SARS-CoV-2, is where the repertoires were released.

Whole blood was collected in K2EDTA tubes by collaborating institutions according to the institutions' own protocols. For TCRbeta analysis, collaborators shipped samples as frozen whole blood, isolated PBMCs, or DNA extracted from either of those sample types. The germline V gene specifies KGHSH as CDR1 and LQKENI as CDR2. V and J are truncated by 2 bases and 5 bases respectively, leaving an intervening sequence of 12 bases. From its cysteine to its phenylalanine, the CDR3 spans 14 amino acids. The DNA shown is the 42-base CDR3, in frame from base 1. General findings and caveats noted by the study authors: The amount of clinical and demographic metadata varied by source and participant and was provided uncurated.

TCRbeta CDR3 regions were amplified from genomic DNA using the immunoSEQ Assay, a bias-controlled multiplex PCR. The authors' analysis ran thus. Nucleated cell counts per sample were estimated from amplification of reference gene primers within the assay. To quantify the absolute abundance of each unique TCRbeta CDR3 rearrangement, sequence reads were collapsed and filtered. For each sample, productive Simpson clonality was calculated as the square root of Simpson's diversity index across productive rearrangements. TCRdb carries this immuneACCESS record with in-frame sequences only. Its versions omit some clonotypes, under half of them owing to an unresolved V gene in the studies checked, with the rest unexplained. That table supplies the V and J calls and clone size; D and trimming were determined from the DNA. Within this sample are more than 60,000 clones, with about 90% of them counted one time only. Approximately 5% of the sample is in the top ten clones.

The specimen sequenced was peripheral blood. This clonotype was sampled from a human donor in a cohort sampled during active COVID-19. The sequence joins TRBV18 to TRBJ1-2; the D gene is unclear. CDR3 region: CASSPGSLIYGYTF. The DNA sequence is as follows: TGTGCCAGCTCACCAGGCTCTCTCATATATGGCTACACCTTC.